Below, one T cell receptor beta chain is given with its context. The data were produced by immunoSEQ multiplex PCR, yet TCRdb's version contains in-frame clones alone and is incomplete. The repertoire consists of about 99,000 clones, with about four fifths occurring once and the leading ten covering roughly 1.9%. The junction had 8 bases not matched to a gene; V was cut back by 1 base and J by 0 bases. The CDR3 has 18 amino acids. The germline gives CDR1 LNHNV, CDR2 YYDKDF (reference sequence). This sample is part of a study of blood T cell repertoires in COVID-19. The wider study: The United States, Italy and Spain were the sources of the acute and convalescent COVID-19 samples. T cells, B-cell-depleted T cells, or PBMCs supplied cDNA or gDNA.

The source material was peripheral blood. This chain uses TRBV15 with TRBJ2-5; TRBD1 matches 10 bases. This sequence originates from a man aged 65 to 79 with active or convalescent COVID-19. This CDR3 reads CATSRGAPGQGYQETQYF. As DNA, the CDR3 is TGTGCCACCAGCAGAGGAGCCCCGGGACAGGGGTACCAAGAGACCCAGTACTTC.